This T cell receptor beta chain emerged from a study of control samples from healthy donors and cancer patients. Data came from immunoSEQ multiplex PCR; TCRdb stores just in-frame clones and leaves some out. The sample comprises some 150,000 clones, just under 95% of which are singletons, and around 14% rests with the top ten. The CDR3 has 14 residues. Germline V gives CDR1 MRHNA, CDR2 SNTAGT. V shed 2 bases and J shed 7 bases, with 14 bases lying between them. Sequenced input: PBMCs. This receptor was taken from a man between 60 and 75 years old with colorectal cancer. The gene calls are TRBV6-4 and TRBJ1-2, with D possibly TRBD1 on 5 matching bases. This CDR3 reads CASSDGQGLAGYTF. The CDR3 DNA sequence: TGTGCCAGCAGTGACGGTCAGGGCCTGGCTGGCTACACCTTC.